Listed below are T cell receptor beta chains from one sample, sequenced in a study of shared clonotypes between healthy human individuals. Clones were read by immunoSEQ multiplex PCR, and TCRdb kept only the in-frame ones, dropping some. Among roughly 2.5 million clones listed, around nine tenths were seen once. Specimen: naive CD4+ T cells sorted from blood. The source of these receptors is a man between 18 and 29 years old in good health. Both conserved end residues are trimmed from each CDR3.

TRBV6-1	TRBJ1-2	ASSELLARLVYGYT
TRBV7-8	TRBJ2-2	ASSPEGGTGELF
TRBV18	TRBJ2-1	ASSQLPAGGSYNEQF
TRBV30	TRBJ1-6	AGDRENSPLH
TRBV11-2	TRBJ1-1	ASSFITEAF
TRBV7-2	TRBJ2-3	ASSFPFRGGGADTQY
TRBV18	TRBJ1-4	ASSRGAPNEKLF
TRBV6-5	TRBJ2-3	ARREREMCADTQY
TRBV2	TRBJ1-4	ASSASTGGGRKLF
TRBV27	TRBJ2-3	ASSPPGLRSTDTQY
TRBV28	TRBJ2-1	ASSLSLRLASSYNEQF
TRBV4-1	TRBJ1-4	ASSQDLQGEKLF
TRBV28	TRBJ1-5	ASSSPDRGFDRSNQPQH
TRBV4-1	TRBJ2-7	ASSQTGTAYEQY
TRBV7-8	TRBJ2-2	ASSPRTGPNTGELF
TRBV6-5	TRBJ2-1	ASSRGTSGSREQF
TRBV5-1	TRBJ1-5	ASSLGQGPEQPQH
TRBV19	TRBJ2-3	ASSIALADTDTQY
TRBV19	TRBJ2-7	ASSRTSGDYEQY
TRBV6-5	TRBJ2-7	ASSKQGAGSYEQY
TRBV6-6	TRBJ2-2	ASSLTTGMNTGELF
TRBV28	TRBJ2-3	ASQPASGTDTQY
TRBV12-5	TRBJ2-5	ASGLVSETQY
TRBV7-6	TRBJ2-5	ASSYRTGEETQY
TRBV4-1	TRBJ1-3	ASSQGENSGNTIY
TRBV12-5	TRBJ2-1	ASAPLGIYNEQF
TRBV9	TRBJ2-3	ASSVDPLADTQY
TRBV19	TRBJ2-7	ASSISRGDLYEQY
TRBV10-2	TRBJ1-5	ASGREGNQPQH
TRBV7-6	TRBJ1-2	ASSPEFSGYGYT
TRBV29-1	TRBJ2-7	SVETYGTGAYEQY
TRBV5-1	TRBJ2-5	ASSFTQAVETQY
TRBV5-5	TRBJ2-7	ASSSTLYEQY
TRBV2	TRBJ1-1	ASRSGGEAF
TRBV18	TRBJ2-5	ASSQGVRETQY
TRBV11-2	TRBJ2-1	ASSTGLAGDLEQF
TRBV29-1	TRBJ1-2	SVLGNGYT